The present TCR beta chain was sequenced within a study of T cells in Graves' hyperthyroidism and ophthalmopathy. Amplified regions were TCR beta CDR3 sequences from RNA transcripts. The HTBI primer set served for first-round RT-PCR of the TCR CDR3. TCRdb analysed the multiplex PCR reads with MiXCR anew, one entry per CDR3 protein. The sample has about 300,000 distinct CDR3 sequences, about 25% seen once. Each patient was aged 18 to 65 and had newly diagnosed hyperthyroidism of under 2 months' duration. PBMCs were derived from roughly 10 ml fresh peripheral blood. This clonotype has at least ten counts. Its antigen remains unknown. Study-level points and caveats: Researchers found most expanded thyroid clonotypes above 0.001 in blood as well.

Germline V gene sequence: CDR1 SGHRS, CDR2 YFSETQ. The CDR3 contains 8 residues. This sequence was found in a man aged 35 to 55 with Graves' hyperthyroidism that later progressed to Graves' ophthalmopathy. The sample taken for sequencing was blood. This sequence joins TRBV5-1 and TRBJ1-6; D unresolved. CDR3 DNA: TGCGGGTGGTCACCCCTCCACTTT. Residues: CGWSPLHF.